This T cell receptor beta chain was recovered during a study of CD8+ T cells in alopecia areata. cDNA prepared by RNA extraction and subsequent reverse transcription served as the template for sequencing. Generated by immunoSEQ multiplex PCR, the TCRdb table keeps only in-frame clones and is missing some. This sample has about 140,000 clones, with about 60% found just once. The ends lost 6 bases at V and 2 bases at J; junction bases unmatched: 16. Germline assignment: CDR1 LGHNA and CDR2 YNFKEQ. This CDR3 spans 18 amino acids. This sequence was found in a human donor in good health. The sequenced sample consisted of CD4+ T cells sorted from blood. The chain uses TRBV4-2 and TRBJ2-3, with 8 bases matching TRBD2. The CDR3 protein is CASSDLVSGSRNTDTQYF. The DNA of the CDR3 is TGTGCCAGCAGTGATTTGGTGAGCGGGAGCCGAAACACAGATACGCAGTATTTT.